The clone carrying this T cell receptor (beta chain) has a handful of counts. Its antigen is still unknown. The data derive from a study of CD8+ T cells in alopecia areata. Across the study: The study gave tofacitinib for 6 to 18 months, then 6 months off drug. Study findings and constraints: Clonality exceeded that of normal scalp in lesional scalp, most notably in alopecia totalis/universalis.

Per germline, CDR1 SGHDN and CDR2 FVKESK. This CDR3 comprises 12 residues. V was pared by 3 bases and J by 7 bases, with 6 bases between. Following RNA extraction, reverse transcription yielded cDNA that acted as the sequencing template. Sequenced by immunoSEQ multiplex PCR; TCRdb stores in-frame clones only, minus some. The sample holds around 61,000 clones, about half seen once. Peripheral blood and lesional scalp punch biopsies were taken from alopecia areata patients. Sorting of CD4+ and CD8+ T cells was performed on PBMCs. The sequence came from a human donor with alopecia areata. The rearrangement joins TRBV14 to TRBJ2-2; D is uncertain. Sequenced here: CD8+ T cells sorted from blood, sampled at week 0. The CDR3 reads CASSHHSGELFF. The CDR3 DNA sequence: TGTGCCAGCAGCCACCATAGCGGGGAGCTGTTTTTT.